This is a list of T cell receptor beta chains from one sample in a study of T cell repertoires in urothelial bladder cancer. Profiled with immunoSEQ multiplex PCR; TCRdb holds only in-frame clones, not every one. The sample records thousands of clones, about 80% being singletons. Sequenced input: tumor-infiltrating cells from bladder cancer. All receptors come from a human donor with urothelial carcinoma. The CDR3 runs from the conserved cysteine through the conserved F or W. D genes are given only for firm matches. Size values are once, few and many counts, or a class for expanded clones, and some rows have none.

v_call: TRBV2
j_call: TRBJ2-5
clone_size: -
d_call: TRBD2
cdr3_aa: CATGGTSRDQETQYF
cdr3_nt: TGTGCCACCGGGGGGACTAGTAGGGATCAAGAGACCCAGTACTTC

v_call: TRBV5-4
j_call: TRBJ1-2
clone_size: few
d_call: -
cdr3_aa: CASRRDGTNYGYTF
cdr3_nt: TGTGCCAGCAGAAGGGACGGAACTAACTATGGCTACACCTTC

v_call: TRBV7-6
j_call: TRBJ2-1
clone_size: once
d_call: -
cdr3_aa: CASSGGRVGNEQFF
cdr3_nt: TGTGCCAGCTCCGGTGGGCGGGTTGGGAATGAGCAGTTCTTC

v_call: TRBV9
j_call: TRBJ2-2
clone_size: -
d_call: -
cdr3_aa: CASSVDPGSPYPGELFF
cdr3_nt: TGTGCCAGCAGCGTAGATCCAGGGAGCCCCTACCCCGGGGAGCTGTTTTTT

v_call: TRBV7-8
j_call: TRBJ2-2
clone_size: -
d_call: TRBD2
cdr3_aa: CASSLIGGGEGHTGELFF
cdr3_nt: TGTGCCAGCAGCTTAATCGGCGGGGGGGAAGGTCACACCGGGGAGCTGTTTTTT

v_call: TRBV29-1
j_call: TRBJ2-6
clone_size: -
d_call: -
cdr3_aa: CSVFESSGANVLTF
cdr3_nt: TGCAGCGTTTTCGAGAGCTCTGGGGCCAACGTCCTGACTTTC

v_call: TRBV5-8
j_call: TRBJ1-4
clone_size: -
d_call: TRBD1
cdr3_aa: CASRSRGLEKLFF
cdr3_nt: TGTGCCAGCAGGAGTAGGGGGCTAGAAAAACTGTTTTTT

v_call: TRBV6-5
j_call: TRBJ2-1
clone_size: few
d_call: TRBD2
cdr3_aa: CASRRTSGGGSEQFF
cdr3_nt: TGTGCCAGCAGGCGCACTAGCGGGGGGGGGAGTGAGCAGTTCTTC

v_call: TRBV6-5
j_call: TRBJ2-7
clone_size: -
d_call: -
cdr3_aa: CASSTGLPLGQYF
cdr3_nt: TGTGCCAGCAGTACCGGACTCCCACTGGGGCAGTACTTC

v_call: TRBV6-5
j_call: TRBJ1-2
clone_size: few
d_call: TRBD1
cdr3_aa: CASSPQDRVNVGYTF
cdr3_nt: TGTGCCAGCAGTCCCCAAGACAGGGTAAATGTTGGCTACACCTTC

v_call: TRBV6-6
j_call: TRBJ2-1
clone_size: -
d_call: TRBD2
cdr3_aa: CASSGTSGSSYNEQFF
cdr3_nt: TGTGCCAGCAGTGGAACGAGCGGGAGCTCCTACAATGAGCAGTTCTTC